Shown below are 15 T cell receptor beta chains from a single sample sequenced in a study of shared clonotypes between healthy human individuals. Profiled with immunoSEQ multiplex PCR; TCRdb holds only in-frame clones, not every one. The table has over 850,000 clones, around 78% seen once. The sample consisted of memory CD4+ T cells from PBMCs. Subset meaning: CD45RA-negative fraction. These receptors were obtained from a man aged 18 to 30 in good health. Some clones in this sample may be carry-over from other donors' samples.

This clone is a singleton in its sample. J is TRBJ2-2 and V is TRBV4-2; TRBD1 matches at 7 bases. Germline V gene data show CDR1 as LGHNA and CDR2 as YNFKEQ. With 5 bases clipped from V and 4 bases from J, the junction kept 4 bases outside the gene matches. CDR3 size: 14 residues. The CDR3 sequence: CASSGTGATGELFF. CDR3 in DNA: TGTGCCAGCAGCGGAACAGGGGCCACCGGGGAGCTGTTTTTT.

The CDR3 sequence is CASSFGGEGNIQYF. The CDR3 DNA sequence: TGTGCCAGCAGCTTCGGCGGGGAGGGAAACATTCAGTACTTC. J is TRBJ2-4 and V is TRBV5-4; 7 nucleotides match TRBD2. Germline V lookup: CDR1 SGHNT, CDR2 YYREEE (reference sequence). V dropped 2 bases and J dropped 6; count of bases not matched to a gene: 5. The CDR3 has 14 residues.

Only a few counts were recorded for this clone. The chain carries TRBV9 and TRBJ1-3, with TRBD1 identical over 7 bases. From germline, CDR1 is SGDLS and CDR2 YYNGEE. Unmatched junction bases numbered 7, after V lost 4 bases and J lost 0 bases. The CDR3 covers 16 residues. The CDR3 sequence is CASSRQGGSSGNTIYF. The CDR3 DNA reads TGTGCCAGCAGCAGACAGGGTGGGAGCTCTGGAAACACCATATATTTT.

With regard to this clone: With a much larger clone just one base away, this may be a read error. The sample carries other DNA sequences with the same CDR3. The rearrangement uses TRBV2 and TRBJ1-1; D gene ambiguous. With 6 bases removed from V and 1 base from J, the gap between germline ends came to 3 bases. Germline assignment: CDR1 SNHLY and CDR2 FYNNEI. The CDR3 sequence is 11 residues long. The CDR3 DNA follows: TGTGCCAGCAGGAGGAACACTGAAGCTTTCTTT. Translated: CASRRNTEAFF.

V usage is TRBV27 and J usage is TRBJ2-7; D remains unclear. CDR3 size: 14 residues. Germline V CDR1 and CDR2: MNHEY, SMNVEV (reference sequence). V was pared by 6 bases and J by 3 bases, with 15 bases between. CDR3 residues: CASSPQRPVYEQYF. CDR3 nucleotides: TGTGCCAGCAGCCCTCAACGGCCTGTCTACGAGCAGTACTTC.

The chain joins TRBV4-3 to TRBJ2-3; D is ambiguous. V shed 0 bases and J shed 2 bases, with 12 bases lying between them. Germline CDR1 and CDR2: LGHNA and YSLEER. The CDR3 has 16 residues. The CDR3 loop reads CASSQDSTGNTDTQYF. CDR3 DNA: TGCGCCAGCAGCCAAGATTCGACTGGAAACACAGATACGCAGTATTTT.

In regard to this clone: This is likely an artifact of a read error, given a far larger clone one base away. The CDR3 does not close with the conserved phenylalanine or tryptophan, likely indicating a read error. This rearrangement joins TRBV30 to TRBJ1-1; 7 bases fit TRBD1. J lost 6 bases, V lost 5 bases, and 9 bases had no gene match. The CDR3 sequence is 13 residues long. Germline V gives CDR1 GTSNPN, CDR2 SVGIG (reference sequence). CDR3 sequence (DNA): TGTGCCTGGTCAGGGGACAGTCTGGCTGAAGCTTTCCTT. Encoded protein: CAWSGDSLAEAFL.

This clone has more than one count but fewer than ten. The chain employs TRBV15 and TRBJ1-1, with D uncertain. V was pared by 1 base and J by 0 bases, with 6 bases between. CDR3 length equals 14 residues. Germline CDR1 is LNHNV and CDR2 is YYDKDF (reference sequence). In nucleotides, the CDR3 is TGTGCCACCAGCAGAGTTACAGTGAACACTGAAGCTTTCTTT. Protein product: CATSRVTVNTEAFF.

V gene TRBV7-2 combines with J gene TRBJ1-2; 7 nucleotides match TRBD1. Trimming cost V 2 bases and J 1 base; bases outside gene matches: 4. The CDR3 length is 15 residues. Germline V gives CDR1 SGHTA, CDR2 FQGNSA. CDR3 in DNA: TGTGCCAGCAGCTTAAGACAGGGAAGTAACTATGGCTACACCTTC. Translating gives CASSLRQGSNYGYTF.

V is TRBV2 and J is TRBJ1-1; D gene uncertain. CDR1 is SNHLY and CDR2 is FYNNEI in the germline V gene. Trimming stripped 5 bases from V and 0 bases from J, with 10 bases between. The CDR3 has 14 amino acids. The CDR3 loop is CASSLYGLNTEAFF. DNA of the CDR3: TGTGCCAGCAGTCTCTATGGTTTGAACACTGAAGCTTTCTTT.

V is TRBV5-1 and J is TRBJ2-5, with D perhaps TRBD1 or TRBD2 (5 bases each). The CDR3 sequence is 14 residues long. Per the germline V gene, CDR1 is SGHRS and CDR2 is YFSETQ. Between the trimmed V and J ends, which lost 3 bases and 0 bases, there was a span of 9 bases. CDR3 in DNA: TGCGCCAGCAGCTACGGGACGGACCAAGAGACCCAGTACTTC. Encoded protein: CASSYGTDQETQYF.

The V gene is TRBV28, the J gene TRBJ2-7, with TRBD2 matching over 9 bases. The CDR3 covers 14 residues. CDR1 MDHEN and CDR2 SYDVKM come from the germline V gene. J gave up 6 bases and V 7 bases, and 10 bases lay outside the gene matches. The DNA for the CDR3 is TGTGCCAGCACCCTCGCGCGGGAGGGATCCGAGCAGTACTTC. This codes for CASTLAREGSEQYF.

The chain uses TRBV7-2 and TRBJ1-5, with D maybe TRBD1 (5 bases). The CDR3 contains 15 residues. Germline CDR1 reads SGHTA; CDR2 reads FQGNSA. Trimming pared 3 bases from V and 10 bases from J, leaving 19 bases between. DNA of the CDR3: TGTGCCAGCAGCTTGGGGCAAAGTCGGCTCGCCCCCCAGCATTTT. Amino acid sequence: CASSLGQSRLAPQHF.

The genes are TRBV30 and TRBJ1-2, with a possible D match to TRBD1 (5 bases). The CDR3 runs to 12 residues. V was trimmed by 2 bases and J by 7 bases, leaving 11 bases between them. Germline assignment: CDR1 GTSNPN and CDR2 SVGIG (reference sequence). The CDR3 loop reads CAWSHGGVGYTF. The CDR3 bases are TGTGCCTGGAGTCACGGGGGAGTTGGCTACACCTTC. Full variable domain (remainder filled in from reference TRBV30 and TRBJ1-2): SQTIHQWPATLVQPVGSPLSLECTVEGTSNPNLYWYRQAAGRGLQLLFYSVGIGQISSEVPQNLSASRPQDRQFILSSKKLLLSDSGFYLCAWSHGGVGYTFGSGTRLTVV.

DNA of the CDR3: TGCGCCAGCAGCTTGATATCTGGGGGGACCCAGTACTTC. Translating it yields CASSLISGGTQYF. The chain carries TRBV5-1 and TRBJ2-5, with D perhaps TRBD1 or TRBD2 (5 bases each). Germline V lookup: CDR1 SGHRS, CDR2 YFSETQ. CDR3 size: 13 residues. V shed 1 base and J shed 7 bases, with 11 bases lying between them.